The TCR beta chain described here comes from a study of T cells in Graves' hyperthyroidism and ophthalmopathy. A note on this clonotype: Its antigen is unknown. A much larger clone is a single base away; this may be a read error.

Regarding the study as a whole: Ophthalmopathy prediction by the model preceded onset by a median approximately 6.1 months.

CDR3 length equals 14 residues. CDR1 is MDHEN, CDR2 SYDVKM, per germline. V trimming: 7 bases; J trimming: 4 bases; junction bases outside the gene matches: 9. Amplification yielded TCR beta CDR3 regions, with RNA transcripts as the source. In the first-round RT-PCR of the TCR CDR3, the HTBI primer set was used. TCRdb reanalysed the multiplex PCR reads using MiXCR and keeps one entry per CDR3 protein. The sample holds approximately 220,000 distinct CDR3 sequences; around 17% are singletons and the top ten take roughly two fifths. The authors deemed Graves' hyperthyroidism stable absent ophthalmopathy progression within 18 months. Hyperthyroidism had been newly diagnosed in patients aged 18 to 65, and its duration was under 2 months.

The chain carries TRBV28 and TRBJ1-2; 7 nucleotides line up with TRBD1. The material sequenced was blood. The TCR was taken from a man between 35 and 55 years old with Graves' hyperthyroidism. The CDR3 region has the DNA TGTGCCAGCAATTCCTTAGGGGGCGTCTATGGCTACACCTTC. Translating it yields CASNSLGGVYGYTF.